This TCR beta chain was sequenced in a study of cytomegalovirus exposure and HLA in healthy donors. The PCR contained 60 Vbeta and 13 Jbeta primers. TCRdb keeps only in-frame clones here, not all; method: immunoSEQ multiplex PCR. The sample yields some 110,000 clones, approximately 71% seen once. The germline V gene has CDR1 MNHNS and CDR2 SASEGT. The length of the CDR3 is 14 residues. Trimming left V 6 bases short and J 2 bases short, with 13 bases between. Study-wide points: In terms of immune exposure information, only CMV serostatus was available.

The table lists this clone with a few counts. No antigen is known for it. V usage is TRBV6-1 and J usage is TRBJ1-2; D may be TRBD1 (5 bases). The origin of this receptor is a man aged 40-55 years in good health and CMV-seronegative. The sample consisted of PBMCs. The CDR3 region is CASRLAGRNYGYTF. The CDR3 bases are TGTGCCAGCAGGCTTGCGGGGCGCAACTATGGCTACACCTTC.